A single sample is the source of the 32 T cell receptor beta chains below, sequenced in a study of cytomegalovirus exposure and HLA in healthy donors. In the PCR, 60 Vbeta and 13 Jbeta primers were used. Here immunoSEQ multiplex PCR was the method, and the copy in TCRdb shows in-frame clones only, minus some. The sample contains over 150,000 clones, more than 60% of which appear only once. Sample: PBMCs. Receptors originate from a woman in her thirties or forties in good health and CMV-seronegative.

The V gene is TRBV14, the J gene TRBJ2-7, with 7 bases aligning to TRBD1. There are 14 residues in the CDR3. Germline CDR1 reads SGHDN; CDR2 reads FVKESK. Germline trimming cut 6 bases from V and 6 bases from J; bases unmatched to any gene: 11. The CDR3 sequence is CASSHTTGIGEQYF. CDR3 sequence (DNA): TGTGCCAGCAGTCACACGACAGGGATTGGCGAGCAGTACTTC.

A note on this clone: The identical CDR3 is also encoded by other nucleotide sequences in the sample. The rearrangement joins TRBV5-1 to TRBJ1-1; a possible D gene is TRBD1 (5 bases). The V and J ends lost 0 bases and 1 base respectively, with 10 bases between them. Germline loops: CDR1 SGHRS, CDR2 YFSETQ. The CDR3 is 15 residues long. CDR3 nucleotide sequence: TGCGCCAGCAGCTTGGGGGCAGGGCCGAACACTGAAGCTTTCTTT. This encodes CASSLGAGPNTEAFF.

The chain combines TRBV9 with TRBJ1-1; no clear D gene. This CDR3 is 14 amino acids long. Looked up from germline, CDR1 is SGDLS and CDR2 is YYNGEE. Trimming pared 0 bases from V and 5 bases from J, leaving 11 bases between. The CDR3 loop reads CASSVAESTTEAFF. The DNA of the CDR3 is TGTGCCAGCAGCGTAGCGGAGAGTACTACTGAAGCTTTCTTT.

V is TRBV30 and J is TRBJ1-5; D ambiguous. The CDR3 is 13 residues long. V was shortened by 6 bases and J by 5 bases, with 14 bases between the two germline ends. CDR1 is GTSNPN, CDR2 SVGIG, per germline (reference sequence). The CDR3 loop reads CACDSHGDQPQHF. The DNA of the CDR3 is TGTGCCTGCGACTCCCACGGAGATCAGCCCCAGCATTTT.

The chain recombines TRBV27 with TRBJ1-2; tentative D call: TRBD1 (6 bases). V was pared by 0 bases and J by 8 bases, with 13 bases between. This CDR3 region has 14 residues. Per germline, CDR1 MNHEY and CDR2 SMNVEV (reference sequence). The CDR3: CASSLSSKGDGYTF. CDR3 nucleotide sequence: TGTGCCAGCAGTTTATCGAGTAAGGGGGACGGCTACACCTTC.

J is TRBJ2-7 and V is TRBV2; a possible D gene is TRBD1 (6 bases). This CDR3 region has 14 residues. Germline CDR1 reads SNHLY; CDR2 reads FYNNEI. Trimming removed 4 bases from V and 0 bases from J, with 10 bases in between. The CDR3 region has the DNA TGTGCCAGCAGTGCTCGGGACACCTCCTACGAGCAGTACTTC. Its protein product is CASSARDTSYEQYF. Complete variable domain (other parts from reference TRBV2 and TRBJ2-7): EPEVTQTPSHQVTQMGQEVILRCVPISNHLYFYWYRQILGQKVEFLVSFYNNEISEKSEIFDDQFSVERPDGSNFTLKIRSTKLEDSAMYFCASSARDTSYEQYFGPGTRLTVT.

The chain couples TRBV5-1 to TRBJ1-1; a weak D match, TRBD1 (5 bases). Between the trimmed V and J ends, which lost 5 bases and 0 bases, there was a span of 11 bases. From germline, CDR1 is SGHRS and CDR2 YFSETQ. This CDR3 region has 14 residues. The chain's CDR3 is CASRGGTVNTEAFF. Written as DNA, the CDR3 is TGCGCCAGCAGGGGGGGAACGGTGAACACTGAAGCTTTCTTT. Looking up the rest from reference TRBV5-1 and TRBJ1-1 gives the full variable domain: KAGVTQTPRYLIKTRGQQVTLSCSPISGHRSVSWYQQTPGQGLQFLFEYFSETQRNKGNFPGRFSGRQFSNSRSEMNVSTLELGDSALYLCASRGGTVNTEAFFGQGTRLTVV.

The chain has TRBV5-4 and TRBJ2-3; weak D call: TRBD2 (6 bases). The V gene lost 0 bases and the J gene lost 4 bases, with 6 bases spanning the gap. CDR1 and CDR2 from the germline V gene are SGHNT and YYREEE (reference sequence). The CDR3 loop spans 13 amino acids. The CDR3 loop is CASSLERADTQYF. In nucleotides, the CDR3 is TGTGCCAGCAGCTTGGAGCGGGCAGATACGCAGTATTTT.

The gene calls are TRBV5-1 and TRBJ1-5; 12 nucleotides agree with TRBD1. The CDR3 is 16 amino acids. Per germline, CDR1 SGHRS and CDR2 YFSETQ. After removal of 3 bases from V and 4 bases from J, the junction contained 5 bases not matched to a gene. In nucleotides, the CDR3 is TGCGCCAGCAGCTGGGGGGACAGGGGGCAGAATCAGCCCCAGCATTTT. Amino acids: CASSWGDRGQNQPQHF.

The chain has TRBV28 and TRBJ1-5; D remains ambiguous. The germline CDR1 and CDR2 sequences are MDHEN and SYDVKM. CDR3 size: 12 residues. The V end was cut by 6 bases, the J end by 6 bases, with 9 bases between. CDR3 in DNA: TGTGCCAGCAGGGGAGGCGGTCAGCCCCAGCATTTT. Protein product: CASRGGGQPQHF.

The chain joins TRBV5-1 to TRBJ2-7; D is possibly TRBD1 (5 bases). This CDR3 region has 17 residues. CDR1 and CDR2 from the germline V gene are SGHRS and YFSETQ. The V end lost 0 bases, the J end lost 0 bases, and 16 bases lay between the germline ends. CDR3 residues: CASSLAKDTSSSYEQYF. The DNA for the CDR3 is TGCGCCAGCAGCTTGGCCAAGGACACCTCGAGCTCCTACGAGCAGTACTTC.

V is TRBV19 and J is TRBJ1-5, with 7 bases matching TRBD1. This CDR3 is built from 16 residues. Germline V lookup: CDR1 LNHDA, CDR2 SQIVND (reference sequence). V shed 6 bases, J shed 1 base, and the junction held 9 bases outside the gene matches. CDR3 residues: CASSLRQGRSNQPQHF. The CDR3 region has the DNA TGTGCCAGTAGCCTACGACAGGGCCGGAGCAATCAGCCCCAGCATTTT.

The rearrangement uses TRBV7-2 and TRBJ2-5, with D unresolved. CDR3 length: 13 residues. V was cut by 6 bases and J by 4 bases, with 12 bases left in between. Looked up from germline, CDR1 is SGHTA and CDR2 is FQGNSA. The CDR3 nucleotides are TGTGCCAGCAGTCCGGTTGCAGGAGAGACCCAGTACTTC. Its translation: CASSPVAGETQYF. Supplemented by reference TRBV7-2 and TRBJ2-5, the full variable domain reads GAGVSQSPSNKVTEKGKDVELRCDPISGHTALYWYRQSLGQGLEFLIYFQGNSAPDKSGLPSDRFSAERTGGSVSTLTIQRTQQEDSAVYLCASSPVAGETQYFGPGTRLLVL.

The genes are TRBV7-9 and TRBJ1-1; D ambiguous. Germline V gene data show CDR1 as SEHNR and CDR2 as FQNEAQ (reference sequence). V was shortened by 3 bases and J by 1 base, with 6 bases between the two germline ends. The CDR3 has 13 residues. CDR3 residues: CASSLWPNTEAFF. The CDR3 nucleotides read TGTGCCAGCAGCTTGTGGCCGAACACTGAAGCTTTCTTT.

The rearrangement joins TRBV6-5 to TRBJ2-7, with a weak D call TRBD1 (6 bases). This CDR3 comprises 14 residues. Germline assignment: CDR1 MNHEY and CDR2 SVGAGI. Between the trimmed V and J ends, which lost 8 bases and 2 bases, there was a span of 16 bases. The DNA of the CDR3 is TGTGCCAGCCAGCGCACAGGGCCGACCTACGAGCAGTACTTC. Protein sequence: CASQRTGPTYEQYF.

The J gene is TRBJ1-5, the V gene TRBV4-1; TRBD1 matches 7 bases. The CDR3 is 16 amino acids. Germline loops: CDR1 MGHRA, CDR2 YSYEKL. V shed 1 base and J 4 bases; nucleotides not matched to a gene: 7. The CDR3 is CASSQASRQGNQPQHF. In DNA form, the CDR3 reads TGCGCCAGCAGCCAAGCATCGCGACAGGGAAATCAGCCCCAGCATTTT.

The gene calls are TRBV2 and TRBJ2-1, with 8 bases matching TRBD1. The CDR3 has 15 residues. Unmatched junction bases numbered 6, after V lost 5 bases and J lost 3 bases. CDR1 is SNHLY, CDR2 FYNNEI, per germline. This chain's CDR3 is CASSQDRAGYNEQFF. The CDR3 DNA follows: TGTGCCAGCAGTCAGGACAGGGCGGGCTACAATGAGCAGTTCTTC.

The V call is TRBV6-1, the J call TRBJ1-2; no reliable D call. The V gene lost 2 bases and the J gene lost 4 bases, with 14 bases spanning the gap. The CDR3 is 15 amino acids. The V gene's germline CDR1 is MNHNS and CDR2 SASEGT. CDR3 sequence (DNA): TGTGCCAGCAGTGAAACCCCGGGAGAGGTCTATGGCTACACCTTC. Amino acid sequence: CASSETPGEVYGYTF.

This clone is a singleton in its sample. The V gene is TRBV5-1, the J gene TRBJ2-1; unclear D gene. Germline CDR1 reads SGHRS; CDR2 reads YFSETQ. V gave up 0 bases and J gave up 4 bases, with 5 bases separating them. This CDR3 region has 13 residues. The CDR3 region has the DNA TGCGCCAGCAGCTTGGGAGGTTACAATGAGCAGTTCTTC. It codes for CASSLGGYNEQFF.

V is TRBV6-5 and J is TRBJ2-5; D is perhaps TRBD1 (5 bases). Trimming took 2 bases from V and 6 from J, leaving 10 bases between them. The CDR3 length is 13 residues. CDR1 is MNHEY and CDR2 is SVGAGI in the germline V gene. The CDR3 region has the DNA TGTGCCAGCAGTTACCCAGGGATACAGACCCAGTACTTC. It encodes CASSYPGIQTQYF.

The V and J genes are TRBV5-4 and TRBJ1-4; D is undetermined. The CDR3 is made up of 13 amino acids. V shed 3 bases and J shed 2 bases, with 5 bases lying between them. The V gene's germline CDR1 is SGHNT and CDR2 YYREEE (reference sequence). The CDR3 spells CASSSQTNEKLFF. The CDR3, as DNA: TGTGCCAGCAGCTCGCAGACTAATGAAAAACTGTTTTTT.

The V and J genes are TRBV27 and TRBJ2-7; 8 bases are shared with TRBD1. Losses at the gene ends were 9 bases for V and 6 bases for J; bases not matched to a gene: 13. The CDR3 covers 14 residues. Germline values: CDR1 MNHEY, CDR2 SMNVEV (reference sequence). The CDR3 here is CASAYGTGLSEQYF. In DNA, the CDR3 is TGTGCCAGTGCCTACGGGACAGGACTCTCCGAGCAGTACTTC.

V gene TRBV29-1 combines with J gene TRBJ2-1; 7 bases align to TRBD2. The V and J ends lost 6 bases and 10 bases, in that order; junction bases with no gene match: 9. The CDR3 runs to 12 residues. The V gene's germline CDR1 is SQVTM and CDR2 ANQGSEA. In DNA, the CDR3 is TGCAGCGTGATACTAGGGGAGGGGGAGCAGTTCTTC. As protein: CSVILGEGEQFF.

This clone was detected a few times. The J gene is TRBJ1-2, the V gene TRBV9, with 8 bases aligning to TRBD1. Germline-derived CDR1 and CDR2 are SGDLS and YYNGEE. V lost 4 bases to trimming and J lost 8 bases; unmatched junction nucleotides: 16. The CDR3 is made up of 16 amino acids. CDR3 nucleotide sequence: TGTGCCAGCAGCTCGTCGACAGGGGAGGCGCCAGGCGGCTACACCTTC. Its protein product is CASSSSTGEAPGGYTF.

CDR3 residues: CASSPPAGMGNIQYF. The DNA of the CDR3 is TGTGCCAGCAGCCCCCCCGCAGGGATGGGTAACATTCAGTACTTC. The J gene is TRBJ2-4, the V gene TRBV13; TRBD1 might be the D (5 bases). V shed 5 bases and J shed 7 bases, with 18 bases lying between them. Per the germline V gene, CDR1 is PRHDT and CDR2 is FYEKMQ (reference sequence). The CDR3 consists of 15 residues.

This chain links TRBV7-2 with TRBJ1-2; maybe TRBD1 (6 bases). Germline-derived CDR1 and CDR2 are SGHTA and FQGNSA. The CDR3 is made up of 15 amino acids. The V gene lost 1 base and the J gene lost 2 bases, with 11 bases spanning the gap. The DNA for the CDR3 is TGTGCCAGCAGCTTAGAGTCGACAGGAAACTATGGCTACACCTTC. Protein sequence: CASSLESTGNYGYTF.

The chain links TRBV7-9 to TRBJ2-5; no reliable D call. Germline V gene lookup returns CDR1 SEHNR and CDR2 FQNEAQ (reference sequence). This CDR3 comprises 11 residues. The V and J ends lost 5 bases and 7 bases respectively, with 8 bases between them. The CDR3 is CASSALVTQYF. The DNA for the CDR3 is TGTGCCAGCAGCGCGTTAGTGACCCAGTACTTC.

This clone appeared a single time. The chain is built from TRBV4-1 and TRBJ2-1; 8 bases fit TRBD1. Germline CDR1 is MGHRA and CDR2 is YSYEKL. V gave up 1 base and J gave up 7 bases; unmatched junction bases: 9. CDR3 length: 16 residues. CDR3 DNA: TGCGCCAGCAGCCAAGTCGGACAGGGTTCTGTGAATGAGCAGTTCTTC. Residues: CASSQVGQGSVNEQFF.

This clone appeared a single time. This chain uses TRBV19 with TRBJ1-1; 10 bases line up with TRBD1. Trimming took 5 bases from V and 4 from J; bases not matched to a gene: 4. The CDR3 extends over 14 amino acids. Germline V gene data show CDR1 as LNHDA and CDR2 as SQIVND (reference sequence). The CDR3 nucleotides read TGTGCCAGTAGTCCCGGGACAGGGGTCACTGAAGCTTTCTTT. This encodes CASSPGTGVTEAFF.

Notes on this clone: The junction departs from germline at one end; a sequencing error may be responsible. The chain couples TRBV7-7 to TRBJ2-2, with 9 positions matching TRBD2. Germline loops: CDR1 SSHAT, CDR2 FNYEAQ (reference sequence). This CDR3 has 15 amino acids. This chain's CDR3 is CASSIIAGANGELFF. CDR3 DNA sequence: TGTGCTAGCAGCATCATAGCGGGAGCGAACGGGGAGCTGTTTTTT.

The V and J genes are TRBV27 and TRBJ1-1; TRBD1 agrees at 9 bases. With 1 base clipped from V and 6 bases from J, the junction kept 6 bases outside the gene matches. CDR3 length equals 15 residues. CDR1 and CDR2 (germline): MNHEY, SMNVEV (reference sequence). The CDR3 here is CASSLWGTGSPEAFF. The CDR3 nucleotides are TGTGCCAGCAGTTTATGGGGGACAGGGAGCCCTGAAGCTTTCTTT.

In its sample, this clone was seen once. The J gene is TRBJ1-6, the V gene TRBV10-3; 7 bases are shared with TRBD1. This CDR3 contains 14 residues. Germline assignment: CDR1 ENHRY and CDR2 SYGVKD. Trimming at V came to 6 bases and at J to 10 bases, leaving 9 bases not matched to a gene. CDR3 nucleotide sequence: TGTGCCATCAGGGGGGGACAGTTAGGCTCACCCCTCCACTTT. This translates into CAIRGGQLGSPLHF.